What follows are 18 T cell receptor beta chains derived from one specimen sequenced in a study of T-cell reconstitution after alpha-beta-depleted transplantation in children. Library preparation (for TCRbeta) was performed with unique molecular identifiers. Each CDR3 protein is one row after TCRdb ran MiXCR on the PCR reads. Of 640,000 or so distinct CDR3 sequences in the sample, approximately 16% were seen once. The sample consisted of PBMCs from the stem cell graft donor, taken from the stem cell graft. Source of these receptors: a human donor who donated a stem cell graft to a child with acute myeloid leukemia.

CDR3 sequence reads: CAISGDSGGAVTDTQYF. The CDR3 coding sequence is TGTGCCATCAGTGGGGATAGCGGGGGGGCCGTCACAGATACGCAGTATTTT. The chain employs TRBV10-3 and TRBJ2-3, with 11 bases aligning to TRBD2. This CDR3 spans 17 amino acids. Trimming cost V 4 bases and J 2 bases; bases outside gene matches: 8. CDR1 is ENHRY, CDR2 SYGVKD, per germline.

This clonotype was picked up many times. The genes are TRBV20-1 and TRBJ1-1; D possibly corresponds to TRBD1 (5 bases). Looked up from germline, CDR1 is DFQATT and CDR2 is SNEGSKA (reference sequence). Trimming removed 6 bases at V and 3 bases at J, with 8 bases between. This CDR3 is built from 11 residues. The CDR3 bases are TGCAGTGCACCCAGGGACACTGAAGCTTTCTTT. Translating it yields CSAPRDTEAFF.

CDR3 nucleotides: TGCGCCAGCAGCTTGGAAGGGGCCGAGGAGACCCAGTACTTC. Translation gives CASSLEGAEETQYF. The rearrangement joins TRBV5-1 to TRBJ2-5; TRBD1 is a possible D gene (5 bases). The CDR3 runs 14 residues. V was cut by 0 bases and J by 5 bases, with 11 bases left in between. The germline V gene encodes CDR1 SGHRS and CDR2 YFSETQ.

The chain employs TRBV6-5 and TRBJ2-1; D not resolved. Looked up from germline, CDR1 is MNHEY and CDR2 is SVGAGI. Trimming took off 2 bases at V and 8 bases at J, with 16 bases between the two ends. CDR3 size: 15 residues. The DNA for the CDR3 is TGTGCCAGCAGTTACGGTGGCACCCCCGGCGATGAGCAGTTCTTC. Its translation: CASSYGGTPGDEQFF.

This clonotype showed up many times. V is TRBV28 and J is TRBJ2-4; a weak D match, TRBD1 (6 bases). In germline, CDR1 is MDHEN, CDR2 SYDVKM. Trimming cost V 3 bases and J 1 base, with 7 bases left between them. The CDR3 contains 14 residues. The CDR3 sequence is CASSFDRAKNIQYF. As DNA, the CDR3 is TGTGCCAGCAGTTTTGACAGGGCCAAAAACATTCAGTACTTC.

This chain links TRBV7-9 with TRBJ2-5; 10 bases agree with TRBD1. There are 12 residues in the CDR3. Trimming took 9 bases from V and 5 from J; bases not matched to a gene: 3. The germline V gene encodes CDR1 SEHNR and CDR2 FQNEAQ (reference sequence). In DNA, the CDR3 is TGTGCCAGACAGGGACAGGGGGAGACCCAGTACTTC. Residues: CARQGQGETQYF.

V usage is TRBV20-1 and J usage is TRBJ1-6; 12 bases are shared with TRBD1. Germline lookup yields CDR1 DFQATT and CDR2 SNEGSKA (reference sequence). V lost 4 bases to trimming and J lost 7 bases; unmatched junction nucleotides: 5. The length of the CDR3 is 15 residues. The DNA of the CDR3 is TGCAGTGCTACCACGGGGACAGGGGGCAATTCACCCCTCCACTTT. Translation gives CSATTGTGGNSPLHF.

At least ten counts were recorded for this clonotype. The rearrangement uses TRBV20-1 and TRBJ1-4, with unresolved D. Germline lookup yields CDR1 DFQATT and CDR2 SNEGSKA (reference sequence). The CDR3 sequence is 11 residues long. The V end was cut by 6 bases, the J end by 8 bases, with 10 bases between. CDR3 amino acids: CSAKGGEKLFF. The DNA for the CDR3 is TGCAGTGCCAAGGGCGGCGAAAAACTGTTTTTT.

About this clonotype itself: A much more abundant neighbour one base away suggests this may be a read error. V usage is TRBV12-3 or TRBV12-4 and J usage is TRBJ1-1; no reliable D call. The CDR3 is 11 residues long. Trimming shortened V by 3 bases and J by 8 bases, and 7 bases separated the two germline ends. This chain's CDR3 is CASSFRREAFF. DNA of the CDR3: TGTGCCAGCAGTTTCCGGCGGGAAGCTTTCTTT.

This clonotype occurred a few times. The genes are TRBV12-3 or TRBV12-4 and TRBJ1-2; D is undetermined. The V and J ends lost 2 bases and 8 bases respectively, with 12 bases between them. The CDR3 is made up of 13 amino acids. The CDR3 loop reads CASSLLTTSGYTF. CDR3 DNA sequence: TGTGCCAGCAGTTTACTAACGACAAGCGGCTACACCTTC.

A few counts support this clonotype. The V and J genes are TRBV5-6 and TRBJ2-5, with TRBD2 as a possible D gene (7 bases). The V and J ends lost 1 base and 5 bases respectively, with 15 bases between them. This CDR3 is 15 amino acids long. In germline, CDR1 is SGHDT, CDR2 YYEEEE. Here the CDR3 DNA reads TGTGCCAGCAGCTTGAGGGGGGGGTCTAGGGAGACCCAGTACTTC. It yields the protein CASSLRGGSRETQYF.

This chain joins TRBV20-1 and TRBJ2-5; 11 bases align to TRBD2. Germline V gene sequence: CDR1 DFQATT, CDR2 SNEGSKA (reference sequence). The CDR3 contains 17 residues. After removal of 5 bases from V and 2 bases from J, the junction contained 13 bases not matched to a gene. The DNA for the CDR3 is TGCAGTGCTGGAGTAGCGGGGGGGGGCCTGGCGCAAGAGACCCAGTACTTC. Its translation is CSAGVAGGGLAQETQYF.

This clonotype has a count of ten or more. This sequence joins TRBV20-1 and TRBJ2-5, with 11 nucleotides matching TRBD2. This CDR3 is 15 amino acids long. Germline assignment: CDR1 DFQATT and CDR2 SNEGSKA (reference sequence). With V trimmed by 0 bases and J by 3 bases, 3 bases remained unmatched. CDR3 amino acids: CSARDGGLAEETQYF. CDR3 coding DNA: TGCAGTGCTAGAGATGGGGGACTAGCGGAAGAGACCCAGTACTTC.

In its sample, this clonotype was seen many times. The chain has TRBV7-2 and TRBJ2-5; 7 nucleotides align to TRBD2. The germline gives CDR1 SGHTA, CDR2 FQGNSA. This CDR3 comprises 16 residues. V trimming: 7 bases; J trimming: 5 bases; junction bases outside the gene matches: 16. The CDR3 region is CASNLARTSEGETQYF. The CDR3 nucleotides read TGTGCCAGCAACTTGGCCCGAACTAGCGAGGGCGAGACCCAGTACTTC.

In this sample, this clonotype turned up many times. The rearrangement uses TRBV10-2 and TRBJ1-6, with TRBD1 identical over 8 bases. The J segment lost 5 bases and the V segment lost 6 bases, leaving 3 bases of the junction unmatched. The CDR3 sequence is 14 residues long. Germline CDR1 reads WSHSY; CDR2 reads SAAADI. The CDR3 region has the DNA TGCGCCAGCAGGGGACAGGAAAATAATTCACCCCTCCACTTT. This sequence encodes CASRGQENNSPLHF.

This clonotype was seen a few times. This chain links TRBV20-1 with TRBJ2-3; 14 positions agree with TRBD2. The germline V gene encodes CDR1 DFQATT and CDR2 SNEGSKA (reference sequence). This CDR3 region has 17 residues. V trimming: 1 base; J trimming: 3 bases; junction bases outside the gene matches: 6. CDR3 coding DNA: TGCAGTGCTAGAGGGACTAGCGGGGGGTTTGTTACAGATACGCAGTATTTT. As protein: CSARGTSGGFVTDTQYF.

This clonotype was found a few times. The chain is built from TRBV19 and TRBJ1-5; 9 bases are a match to TRBD1. J gave up 0 bases and V 10 bases, and 13 bases lay outside the gene matches. The CDR3 extends over 17 amino acids. Germline lookup yields CDR1 LNHDA and CDR2 SQIVND (reference sequence). CDR3: CATAGTGPTNSNQPQHF. The CDR3 nucleotides are TGTGCCACAGCGGGGACAGGGCCCACTAATAGCAATCAGCCCCAGCATTTT.

This clonotype was seen a few times. The chain recombines TRBV20-1 with TRBJ1-1, with a possible D match to TRBD1 (6 bases). Trimming left V 6 bases short and J 5 bases short, with 10 bases between. This CDR3 has 11 amino acids. CDR1 DFQATT and CDR2 SNEGSKA come from the germline V gene (reference sequence). For the CDR3, the DNA is TGCAGTGCCATCGGACAGACTGAAGCTTTCTTT. Its protein is CSAIGQTEAFF.